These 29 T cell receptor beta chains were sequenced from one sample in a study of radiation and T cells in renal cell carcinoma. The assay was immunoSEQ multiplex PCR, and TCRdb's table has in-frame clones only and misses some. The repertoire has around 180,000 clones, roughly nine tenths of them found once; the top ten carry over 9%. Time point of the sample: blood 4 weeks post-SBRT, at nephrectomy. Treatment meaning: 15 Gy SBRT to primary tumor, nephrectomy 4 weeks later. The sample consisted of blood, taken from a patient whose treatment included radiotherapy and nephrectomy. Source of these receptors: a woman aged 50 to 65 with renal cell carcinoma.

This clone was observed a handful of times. CDR3 nucleotides: TGTGCCAGCACTCCGGGACTAGCAGCCGAGCAGTACTTC. Residues: CASTPGLAAEQYF. The V and J genes are TRBV6-1 and TRBJ2-7; 9 bases fit TRBD2. The V segment lost 7 bases and the J segment 6 bases; nucleotides outside the gene matches: 7. The CDR3 sequence is 13 residues long. CDR1 and CDR2 (germline): MNHNS, SASEGT.

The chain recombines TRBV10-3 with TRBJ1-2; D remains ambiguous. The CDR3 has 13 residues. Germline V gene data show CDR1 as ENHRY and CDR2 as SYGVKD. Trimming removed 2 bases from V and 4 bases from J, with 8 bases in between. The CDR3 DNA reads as TGTGCCATCAGTGAGGACGTACGCTATGGCTACACCTTC. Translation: CAISEDVRYGYTF.

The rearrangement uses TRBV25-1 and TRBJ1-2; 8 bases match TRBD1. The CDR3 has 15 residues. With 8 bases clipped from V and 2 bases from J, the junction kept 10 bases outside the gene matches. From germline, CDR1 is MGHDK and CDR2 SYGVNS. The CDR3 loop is CASLGTGSLNYGYTF. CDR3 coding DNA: TGTGCCAGCCTTGGGACAGGAAGTTTGAACTATGGCTACACCTTC.

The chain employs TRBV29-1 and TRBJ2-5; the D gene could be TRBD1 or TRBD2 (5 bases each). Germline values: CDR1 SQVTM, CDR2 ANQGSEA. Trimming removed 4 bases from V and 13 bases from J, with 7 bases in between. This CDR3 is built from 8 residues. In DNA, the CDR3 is TGCAGCGTTGCTGGGGGGTACTTC. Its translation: CSVAGGYF.

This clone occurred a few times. The CDR3 coding sequence is TGCGCCAGCAGCCTCCAATCCAAGGGGAACACTGAAGCTTTCTTT. Translation gives CASSLQSKGNTEAFF. The chain joins TRBV4-1 to TRBJ1-1; no clear D. The CDR3 has 15 residues. V dropped 4 bases and J dropped 1 base, with 13 bases sitting between them. CDR1 is MGHRA, CDR2 YSYEKL, per germline.

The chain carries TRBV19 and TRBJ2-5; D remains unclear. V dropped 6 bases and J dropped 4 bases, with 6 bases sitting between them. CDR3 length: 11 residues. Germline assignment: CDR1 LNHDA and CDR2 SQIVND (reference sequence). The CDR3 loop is CASSRAETQYF. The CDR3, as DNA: TGTGCCAGTAGCCGGGCAGAGACCCAGTACTTC.

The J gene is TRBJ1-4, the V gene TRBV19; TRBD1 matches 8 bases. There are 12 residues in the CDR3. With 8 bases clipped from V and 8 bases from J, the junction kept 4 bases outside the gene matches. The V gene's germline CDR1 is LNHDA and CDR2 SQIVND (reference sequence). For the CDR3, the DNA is TGTGCCAGTGGACAGGGAAGGGAAAAACTGTTTTTT. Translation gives CASGQGREKLFF.

As DNA, the CDR3 is TGTGCCAGCAGCTTAGTACCGGTCAGGGTAGCCACCAATTCACCCCTCCACTTT. Amino acid sequence: CASSLVPVRVATNSPLHF. The chain employs TRBV7-2 and TRBJ1-6; D is possibly TRBD1 (5 bases). V was clipped by 1 base and J by 7 bases, with 20 bases between them. Per germline, CDR1 SGHTA and CDR2 FQGNSA. The CDR3 has 18 amino acids.

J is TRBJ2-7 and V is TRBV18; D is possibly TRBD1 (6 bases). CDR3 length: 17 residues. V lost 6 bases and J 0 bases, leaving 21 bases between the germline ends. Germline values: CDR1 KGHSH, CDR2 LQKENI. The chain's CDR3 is CASSGEGRGPSSYEQYF. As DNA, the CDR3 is TGTGCCAGCTCCGGTGAGGGCAGGGGACCGAGCTCCTACGAGCAGTACTTC.

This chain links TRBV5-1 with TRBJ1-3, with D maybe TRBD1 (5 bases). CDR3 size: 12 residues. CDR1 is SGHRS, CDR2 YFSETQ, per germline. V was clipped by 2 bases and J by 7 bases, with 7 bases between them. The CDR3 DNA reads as TGCGCCAGCAGCTTTGGGGACAACACCATATATTTT. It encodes CASSFGDNTIYF. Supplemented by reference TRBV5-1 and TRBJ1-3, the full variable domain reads KAGVTQTPRYLIKTRGQQVTLSCSPISGHRSVSWYQQTPGQGLQFLFEYFSETQRNKGNFPGRFSGRQFSNSRSEMNVSTLELGDSALYLCASSFGDNTIYFGEGSWLTVV.

The CDR3, as DNA: TGTGCCAGCAGTTCTTCCCACAGGGGAACGATTGGCTACACCTTC. This codes for CASSSSHRGTIGYTF. This chain links TRBV11-2 with TRBJ1-2, with 7 bases aligning to TRBD1. Germline CDR1 is SGHAT and CDR2 is FQNNGV. This CDR3 has 15 amino acids. The ends lost 6 bases at V and 7 bases at J; junction bases unmatched: 14.

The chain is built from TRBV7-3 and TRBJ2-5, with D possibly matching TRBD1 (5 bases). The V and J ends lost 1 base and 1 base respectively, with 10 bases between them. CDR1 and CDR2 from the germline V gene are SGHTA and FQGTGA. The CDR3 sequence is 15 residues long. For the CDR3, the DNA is TGTGCCAGCAGCTTAAGACAGACTCCCCAAGAGACCCAGTACTTC. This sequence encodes CASSLRQTPQETQYF.

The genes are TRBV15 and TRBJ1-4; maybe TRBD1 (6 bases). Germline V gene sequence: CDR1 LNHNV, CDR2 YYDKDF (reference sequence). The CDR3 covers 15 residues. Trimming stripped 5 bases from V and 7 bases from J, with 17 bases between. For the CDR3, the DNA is TGTGCCACCAGCTTAGGGGGGGGGAAAGTTGAAAAACTGTTTTTT. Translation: CATSLGGGKVEKLFF.

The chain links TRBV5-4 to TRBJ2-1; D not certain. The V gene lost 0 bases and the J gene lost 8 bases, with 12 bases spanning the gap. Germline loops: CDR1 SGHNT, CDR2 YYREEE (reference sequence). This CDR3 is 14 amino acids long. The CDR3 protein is CASSLDGSFYEQFF. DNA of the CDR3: TGTGCCAGCAGCTTGGATGGTAGCTTCTATGAGCAGTTCTTC. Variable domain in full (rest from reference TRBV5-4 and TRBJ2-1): ETGVTQSPTHLIKTRGQQVTLRCSSQSGHNTVSWYQQALGQGPQFIFQYYREEENGRGNFPPRFSGLQFPNYSSELNVNALELDDSALYLCASSLDGSFYEQFFGPGTRLTVL.

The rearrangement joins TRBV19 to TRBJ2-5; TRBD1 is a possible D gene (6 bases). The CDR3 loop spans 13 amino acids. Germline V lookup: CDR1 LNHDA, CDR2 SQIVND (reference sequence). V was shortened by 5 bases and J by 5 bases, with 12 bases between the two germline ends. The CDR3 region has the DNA TGTGCCAGTAGTCCAGGGGCGCGGGAGACCCAGTACTTC. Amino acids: CASSPGARETQYF.

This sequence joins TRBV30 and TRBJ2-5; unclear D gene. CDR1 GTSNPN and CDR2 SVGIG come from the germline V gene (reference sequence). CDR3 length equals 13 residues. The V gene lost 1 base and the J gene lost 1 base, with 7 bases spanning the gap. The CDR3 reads CAWSADFQETQYF. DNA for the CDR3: TGTGCCTGGAGTGCCGACTTCCAAGAGACCCAGTACTTC. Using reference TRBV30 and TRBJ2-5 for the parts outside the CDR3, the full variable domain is SQTIHQWPATLVQPVGSPLSLECTVEGTSNPNLYWYRQAAGRGLQLLFYSVGIGQISSEVPQNLSASRPQDRQFILSSKKLLLSDSGFYLCAWSADFQETQYFGPGTRLLVL.

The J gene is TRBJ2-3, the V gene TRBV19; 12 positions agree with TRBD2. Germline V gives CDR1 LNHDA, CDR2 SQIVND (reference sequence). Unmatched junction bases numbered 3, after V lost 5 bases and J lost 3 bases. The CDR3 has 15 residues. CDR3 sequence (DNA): TGTGCCAGTAGTTTGACTAGCGGGGGAACAGATACGCAGTATTTT. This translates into CASSLTSGGTDTQYF.

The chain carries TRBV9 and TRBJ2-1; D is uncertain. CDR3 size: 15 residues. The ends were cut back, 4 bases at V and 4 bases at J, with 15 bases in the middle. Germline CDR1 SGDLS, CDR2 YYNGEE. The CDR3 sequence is CASSFGRTAYNEQFF. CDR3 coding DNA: TGTGCCAGCAGCTTCGGAAGGACGGCATACAATGAGCAGTTCTTC.

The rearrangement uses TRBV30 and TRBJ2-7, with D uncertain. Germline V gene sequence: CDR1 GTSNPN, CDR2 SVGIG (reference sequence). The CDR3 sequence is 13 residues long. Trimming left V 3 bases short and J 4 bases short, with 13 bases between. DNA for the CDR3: TGTGCCTGGAGCGGCCCGACCTTTTACGAGCAGTACTTC. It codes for CAWSGPTFYEQYF.

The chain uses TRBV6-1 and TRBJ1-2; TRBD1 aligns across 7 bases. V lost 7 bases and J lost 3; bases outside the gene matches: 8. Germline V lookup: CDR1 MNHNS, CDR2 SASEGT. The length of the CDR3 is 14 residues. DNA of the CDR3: TGTGCCAGCATCAGGACAGGATTAGACTATGGCTACACCTTC. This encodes CASIRTGLDYGYTF.

CDR3 sequence: CASSQEGGGSSTDTQYF. CDR3 coding DNA: TGCGCCAGCAGCCAAGAGGGGGGGGGCTCTAGCACAGATACGCAGTATTTT. J is TRBJ2-3 and V is TRBV4-1; possible D gene TRBD2, 7 bases. This CDR3 has 17 residues. V was shortened by 0 bases and J by 0 bases, with 13 bases between the two germline ends. Germline V gene data show CDR1 as MGHRA and CDR2 as YSYEKL.

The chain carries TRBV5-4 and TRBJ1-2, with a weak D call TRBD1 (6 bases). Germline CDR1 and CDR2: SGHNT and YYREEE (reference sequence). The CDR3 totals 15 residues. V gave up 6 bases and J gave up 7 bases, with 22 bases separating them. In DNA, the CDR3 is TGTGCCAGCACATCTTTGGTACAGGGAGCGTCTGGCTACACCTTC. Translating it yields CASTSLVQGASGYTF.

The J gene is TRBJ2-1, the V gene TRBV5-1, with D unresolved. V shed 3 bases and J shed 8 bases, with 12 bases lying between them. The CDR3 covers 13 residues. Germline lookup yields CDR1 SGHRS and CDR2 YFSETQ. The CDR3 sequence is CASSSARSDEQFF. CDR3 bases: TGCGCCAGCAGCTCCGCTCGGTCCGATGAGCAGTTCTTC. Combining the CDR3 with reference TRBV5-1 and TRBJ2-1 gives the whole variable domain KAGVTQTPRYLIKTRGQQVTLSCSPISGHRSVSWYQQTPGQGLQFLFEYFSETQRNKGNFPGRFSGRQFSNSRSEMNVSTLELGDSALYLCASSSARSDEQFFGPGTRLTVL.

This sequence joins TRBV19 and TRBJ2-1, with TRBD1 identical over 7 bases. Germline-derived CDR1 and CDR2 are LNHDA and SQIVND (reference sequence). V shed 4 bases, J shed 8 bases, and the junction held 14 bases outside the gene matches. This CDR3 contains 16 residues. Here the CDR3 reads CASSTRQGSMPHEQFF. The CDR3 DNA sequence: TGTGCCAGTAGTACAAGACAGGGTAGTATGCCCCATGAGCAGTTCTTC.

The CDR3 spells CASSNGGAYEQYF. The CDR3, as DNA: TGTGCCAGCAGTAACGGTGGGGCCTACGAGCAGTACTTC. The chain carries TRBV6-4 and TRBJ2-7; D ambiguous. CDR3 length: 13 amino acids. Germline V gene sequence: CDR1 MRHNA, CDR2 SNTAGT. V shed 5 bases and J shed 2 bases, with 10 bases lying between them.

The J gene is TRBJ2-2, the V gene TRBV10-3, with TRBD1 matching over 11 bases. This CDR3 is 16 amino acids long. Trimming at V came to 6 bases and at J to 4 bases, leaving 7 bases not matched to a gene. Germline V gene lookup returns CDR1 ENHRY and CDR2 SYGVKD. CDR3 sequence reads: CAIRRDRGDFTGELFF. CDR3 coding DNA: TGTGCCATCAGGAGGGACAGGGGGGACTTCACCGGGGAGCTGTTTTTT.

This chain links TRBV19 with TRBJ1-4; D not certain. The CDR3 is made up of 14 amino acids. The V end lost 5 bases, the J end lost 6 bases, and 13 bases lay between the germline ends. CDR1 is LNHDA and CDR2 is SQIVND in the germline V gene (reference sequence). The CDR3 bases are TGTGCCAGTAGTGAAGATGCCGGGGATGAAAAACTGTTTTTT. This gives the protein CASSEDAGDEKLFF.

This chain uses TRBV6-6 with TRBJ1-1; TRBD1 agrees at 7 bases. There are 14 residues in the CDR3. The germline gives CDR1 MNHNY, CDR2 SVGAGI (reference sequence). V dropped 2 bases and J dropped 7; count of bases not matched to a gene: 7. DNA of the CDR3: TGTGCCAGCAGTTACGGACAGGCGTTGGGTGAAGCTTTCTTT. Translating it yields CASSYGQALGEAFF.

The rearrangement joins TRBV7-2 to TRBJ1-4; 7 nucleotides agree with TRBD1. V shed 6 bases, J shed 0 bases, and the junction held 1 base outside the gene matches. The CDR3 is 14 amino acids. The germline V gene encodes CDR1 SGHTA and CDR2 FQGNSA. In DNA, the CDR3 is TGTGCCAGCAGTACAGGGGCAACTAATGAAAAACTGTTTTTT. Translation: CASSTGATNEKLFF. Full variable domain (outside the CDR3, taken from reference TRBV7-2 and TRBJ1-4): GAGVSQSPSNKVTEKGKDVELRCDPISGHTALYWYRQSLGQGLEFLIYFQGNSAPDKSGLPSDRFSAERTGGSVSTLTIQRTQQEDSAVYLCASSTGATNEKLFFGSGTQLSVL.